A single sample gave rise to the 13 T cell receptor beta chains below, sequenced in a study of T cells in Graves' hyperthyroidism and ophthalmopathy. Amplified TCR beta CDR3 regions came from RNA transcripts. The HTBI primer set drove a first-round RT-PCR of the TCR CDR3. TCRdb itself ran the multiplex PCR reads through MiXCR, one entry per CDR3 protein. Among fewer than 750,000 distinct CDR3 sequences, about 15% were seen once, and the ten largest hold around 4.1%. The sample consisted of blood. Receptor source: a woman aged 40 to 49 with Graves' ophthalmopathy.

This clonotype is a singleton in its sample. This chain uses TRBV7-2 with TRBJ2-5, with 8 bases fitting TRBD2. V lost 0 bases and J lost 4; bases outside the gene matches: 7. The CDR3 is 16 residues long. Germline CDR1 SGHTA, CDR2 FQGNSA. DNA of the CDR3: TGTGCCAGCAGCTTAGCGCCAGGACGGGAGGGAGAGACCCAGTACTTC. Translation gives CASSLAPGREGETQYF.

At least ten counts were recorded for this clonotype. V is TRBV28 and J is TRBJ2-5, with TRBD2 matching over 8 bases. This CDR3 contains 16 residues. Germline loops: CDR1 MDHEN, CDR2 SYDVKM. V shed 4 bases, J shed 2 bases, and the junction held 9 bases outside the gene matches. The CDR3 here is CASSSEVAGIQETQYF. The CDR3 bases are TGTGCCAGCAGTTCTGAAGTAGCGGGGATACAAGAGACCCAGTACTTC.

This clonotype was detected many times. This chain joins TRBV28 and TRBJ1-1; TRBD1 agrees at 8 bases. CDR1 and CDR2 (germline): MDHEN, SYDVKM. After removal of 3 bases from V and 10 bases from J, the junction contained 1 base not matched to a gene. CDR3 size: 11 residues. CDR3 amino acids: CASSLGTGAFF. For the CDR3, the DNA is TGTGCCAGCAGTTTGGGGACAGGAGCTTTCTTT.

The chain is built from TRBV6-5 and TRBJ2-7, with D maybe TRBD1 (6 bases). This CDR3 spans 15 amino acids. Trimming took off 2 bases at V and 3 bases at J, with 14 bases between the two ends. Germline assignment: CDR1 MNHEY and CDR2 SVGAGI. The CDR3 nucleotides read TGTGCCAGCAGTTACACCTCGGACAGTTACTACGAGCAGTACTTC. Translated, it gives CASSYTSDSYYEQYF.

In its sample, this clonotype was seen many times. V usage is TRBV27 and J usage is TRBJ1-1; possibly TRBD1 for D (6 bases). Germline assignment: CDR1 MNHEY and CDR2 SMNVEV (reference sequence). Trimming took off 5 bases at V and 0 bases at J, with 10 bases between the two ends. This CDR3 has 14 residues. The CDR3 sequence: CASSRTALNTEAFF. CDR3 coding DNA: TGTGCCAGCAGTCGGACAGCCCTGAACACTGAAGCTTTCTTT.

This chain connects TRBV2 to TRBJ2-2; TRBD2 matches at 7 bases. The trim removed 9 bases at V and 4 bases at J, leaving 5 bases unmatched. The CDR3 is 13 amino acids. Germline V gene sequence: CDR1 SNHLY, CDR2 FYNNEI. DNA for the CDR3: TGTGCCAGTGGGGGGGACGGCACCGGGGAGCTGTTTTTT. Protein sequence: CASGGDGTGELFF. The full variable domain, completed using reference TRBV2 and TRBJ2-2, is EPEVTQTPSHQVTQMGQEVILRCVPISNHLYFYWYRQILGQKVEFLVSFYNNEISEKSEIFDDQFSVERPDGSNFTLKIRSTKLEDSAMYFCASGGDGTGELFFGEGSRLTVL.

In its sample, this clonotype was seen many times. The chain joins TRBV20-1 to TRBJ2-7, with 11 positions matching TRBD2. The germline V gene has CDR1 DFQATT and CDR2 SNEGSKA (reference sequence). J was trimmed by 6 bases and V by 3 bases; bases with no gene match: 13. The CDR3 length is 16 residues. The CDR3 region has the DNA TGCAGTGCTAGTACGTGGCTAGCGGGAGGAGGTCCCGAGCAGTACTTC. Protein sequence: CSASTWLAGGGPEQYF.

This clonotype was counted ten times or more. This chain connects TRBV7-8 to TRBJ2-5, with D maybe TRBD1 (5 bases). This CDR3 contains 13 residues. Germline CDR1 is SGHVS and CDR2 is FQNEAQ. With 5 bases removed from V and 5 bases from J, the gap between germline ends came to 12 bases. CDR3: CASSRDSRETQYF. In DNA form, the CDR3 reads TGTGCCAGCAGCCGCGACAGTAGGGAGACCCAGTACTTC.

This clonotype was seen repeatedly, ten times or more. The chain joins TRBV6-5 to TRBJ2-2; 11 bases agree with TRBD2. The CDR3 runs to 16 residues. With V trimmed by 4 bases and J by 3 bases, 4 bases remained unmatched. CDR1 and CDR2 (germline): MNHEY, SVGAGI. Written as DNA, the CDR3 is TGTGCCAGCAGTTCGACTAGCGGGAAAGACACCGGGGAGCTGTTTTTT. Translated: CASSSTSGKDTGELFF.

This clonotype has just a few counts. The J gene is TRBJ1-6, the V gene TRBV28, with D perhaps matching TRBD1 (5 bases). The CDR3 is 15 amino acids. Germline-derived CDR1 and CDR2 are MDHEN and SYDVKM. The V gene lost 2 bases and the J gene lost 10 bases, with 15 bases spanning the gap. The CDR3: CASSLPGDVGSPLHF. The CDR3 region has the DNA TGTGCCAGCAGTTTACCGGGGGACGTAGGATCACCCCTCCACTTT.

The sample holds many counts of this clonotype. The CDR3 DNA reads as TGCAGTGCTCCACGTTCCGGACAGGGCTACGAGCAGTACTTC. It encodes CSAPRSGQGYEQYF. The chain has TRBV20-1 and TRBJ2-7; 8 bases align to TRBD1. With 5 bases clipped from V and 3 bases from J, the junction kept 9 bases outside the gene matches. This CDR3 comprises 14 residues. Germline V gene data show CDR1 as DFQATT and CDR2 as SNEGSKA (reference sequence).

In this sample, this clonotype turned up many times. The V and J genes are TRBV11-2 and TRBJ2-2; TRBD2 might be the D (6 bases). Deletions cut 6 bases from V and 5 bases from J, with 22 bases between. This CDR3 has 17 amino acids. Germline-derived CDR1 and CDR2 are SGHAT and FQNNGV. The CDR3: CASSLRRATFWTGELFF. CDR3 nucleotides: TGTGCCAGCAGTCTCCGGAGGGCAACCTTTTGGACCGGGGAGCTGTTTTTT.

This clonotype occurred many times. The gene calls are TRBV27 and TRBJ2-2; 13 nucleotides agree with TRBD2. Germline V gives CDR1 MNHEY, CDR2 SMNVEV (reference sequence). CDR3 size: 19 residues. V lost 5 bases and J lost 0; bases outside the gene matches: 9. The CDR3 DNA follows: TGTGCCAGCAGTCGACGCGGACTAGCGGGAGACACGAACACCGGGGAGCTGTTTTTT. Translating gives CASSRRGLAGDTNTGELFF.